Sequencing of this T cell receptor beta chain was carried out in a study of shared clonotypes between healthy human individuals. This clone was found a few times. Other DNA sequences within the sample encode an identical CDR3. At the deep level, the assay was run. Several immunoSEQ 96-well plates shared each subset's DNA, each plate a replicate. The data were produced by immunoSEQ multiplex PCR, yet TCRdb's version contains in-frame clones alone and is incomplete. The repertoire has 2,500,000 or so clones, roughly 93% of them found once; the top ten carry about 0.38%. This CDR3 spans 16 amino acids. V shed 0 bases and J 0 bases; nucleotides not matched to a gene: 3. Germline CDR1 is SGHRS and CDR2 is YFSETQ.

The rearrangement links TRBV5-1 to TRBJ1-3, with 7 nucleotides matching TRBD1. The sequenced sample consisted of naive CD4+ T cells from PBMCs. The subset was: CD45RA+ positively selected. This clonotype was sampled from a man between 18 and 35 years old in good health. Some clones in this sample may be carry-over from other donors' samples. The CDR3 is CASSLGGQNSGNTIYF. DNA of the CDR3: TGCGCCAGCAGCTTGGGGGGACAGAACTCTGGAAACACCATATATTTT.